These 28 T cell receptor beta chains were sequenced from one sample in a study of T cells in Graves' hyperthyroidism and ophthalmopathy. Researchers amplified the TCR beta CDR3 regions from RNA transcripts. First-round RT-PCR of the TCR CDR3 relied on the HTBI primer set. TCRdb re-derived calls from the multiplex PCR reads in MiXCR, one entry per CDR3 protein. The table shows approximately 600,000 distinct CDR3 sequences, with more than 13% occurring only once. The sequenced material came from blood. These receptors were obtained from a woman younger than 35 with Graves' ophthalmopathy.

In this sample, this clonotype turned up many times. V usage is TRBV29-1 and J usage is TRBJ2-4; D call uncertain. This CDR3 contains 13 residues. The germline CDR1 and CDR2 sequences are SQVTM and ANQGSEA. Trimming pared 2 bases from V and 8 bases from J, leaving 13 bases between. This chain's CDR3 is CSVESPGRDIQYF. CDR3 DNA: TGCAGCGTTGAATCACCCGGTCGGGACATTCAGTACTTC. Full variable domain (rest looked up from reference TRBV29-1 and TRBJ2-4): SAVISQKPSRDICQRGTSLTIQCQVDSQVTMMFWYRQQPGQSLTLIATANQGSEATYESGFVIDKFPISRPNLTFSTLTVSNMSPEDSSIYLCSVESPGRDIQYFGAGTRLSVL.

The V call is TRBV29-1, the J call TRBJ1-4; D uncertain. CDR3 length: 12 residues. With 5 bases removed from V and 3 bases from J, the gap between germline ends came to 7 bases. CDR1 is SQVTM, CDR2 ANQGSEA, per germline. CDR3 amino acids: CSVLGSNEKLFF. The CDR3 bases are TGCAGCGTTTTGGGGTCTAATGAAAAACTGTTTTTT.

This clonotype was detected ten times or more. V and J are TRBV27 and TRBJ2-3, with 13 nucleotides matching TRBD2. CDR1 is MNHEY and CDR2 is SMNVEV in the germline V gene (reference sequence). The CDR3 is made up of 15 amino acids. The ends lost 5 bases at V and 1 base at J; junction bases unmatched: 0. The CDR3 reads CASSGLAGGTDTQYF. The CDR3 region has the DNA TGTGCCAGCAGTGGACTAGCGGGAGGCACAGATACGCAGTATTTT.

The chain employs TRBV29-1 and TRBJ2-1, with D tentatively TRBD2 (7 bases). The germline V gene encodes CDR1 SQVTM and CDR2 ANQGSEA. The CDR3 is 17 residues long. Trimming left V 4 bases short and J 4 bases short, with 23 bases between. The CDR3 nucleotides are TGCAGCGTTGGGGGGGGGGCGGACATCCTGCGGTACAATGAGCAGTTCTTC. Translation: CSVGGGADILRYNEQFF.

In this sample, this clonotype turned up many times. This rearrangement joins TRBV2 to TRBJ2-2; possible D gene TRBD1, 6 bases. Germline CDR1 reads SNHLY; CDR2 reads FYNNEI. Trimming left V 8 bases short and J 1 base short, with 17 bases between. The CDR3 covers 16 residues. Here the CDR3 reads CASRAQTGKNTGELFF. The CDR3 bases are TGTGCCAGCCGAGCCCAGACAGGAAAGAACACCGGGGAGCTGTTTTTT.

Ten or more counts support this clonotype. The chain links TRBV6-2 or TRBV6-3 to TRBJ2-1, with a weak D call TRBD1 (5 bases). Per germline, CDR1 MNHEY and CDR2 SVGEGT. Trimming removed 4 bases from V and 0 bases from J, with 16 bases in between. The CDR3 consists of 17 residues. The CDR3: CASSSLDSPSSYNEQFF. CDR3 nucleotides: TGTGCCAGCAGTTCCCTAGACAGCCCGAGCTCCTACAATGAGCAGTTCTTC.

The chain links TRBV28 to TRBJ2-2; TRBD2 agrees at 7 bases. V was clipped by 2 bases and J by 7 bases; unmatched bases: 4. The CDR3 contains 14 residues. Looked up from germline, CDR1 is MDHEN and CDR2 is SYDVKM. CDR3 bases: TGTGCCAGCAGTTTAACCTGGGGGGGCGGGGAGCTGTTTTTT. Translation: CASSLTWGGGELFF.

This clonotype was observed many times. The chain carries TRBV7-2 and TRBJ2-3; 9 bases map to TRBD1. The V segment lost 1 base and the J segment 4 bases; nucleotides outside the gene matches: 12. Germline CDR1 SGHTA, CDR2 FQGNSA. CDR3 size: 18 residues. In DNA, the CDR3 is TGTGCCAGCAGCTTAGTGGAAGACAGGGGGAGATGGGCAGATACGCAGTATTTT. This sequence encodes CASSLVEDRGRWADTQYF.

This clonotype was counted at least ten times. This chain connects TRBV6-1 to TRBJ2-1, with D possibly being TRBD1 (6 bases). V lost 2 bases and J 0 bases, leaving 14 bases between the germline ends. Germline V gene lookup returns CDR1 MNHNS and CDR2 SASEGT. The CDR3 consists of 17 residues. DNA of the CDR3: TGTGCCAGCAGTGAAAAGGCGACAGGTAGCTCCTACAATGAGCAGTTCTTC. It yields the protein CASSEKATGSSYNEQFF.

This clonotype was recorded at least ten times. The chain has TRBV28 and TRBJ1-5, with 7 bases matching TRBD1. Losses at the gene ends were 6 bases for V and 2 bases for J; bases not matched to a gene: 16. The CDR3 totals 18 residues. Germline CDR1 MDHEN, CDR2 SYDVKM. As DNA, the CDR3 is TGTGCCAGCAGCCCAAACAAAAATACAGGGGTGGGCAATCAGCCCCAGCATTTT. This gives the protein CASSPNKNTGVGNQPQHF. The entire variable domain, with the rest obtained from reference TRBV28 and TRBJ1-5, is as follows: DVKVTQSSRYLVKRTGEKVFLECVQDMDHENMFWYRQDPGLGLRLIYFSYDVKMKEKGDIPEGYSVSREKKERFSLILESASTNQTSMYLCASSPNKNTGVGNQPQHFGDGTRLSIL.

This clonotype was seen a handful of times. The CDR3 spells CASSPEAGPGYTF. CDR3 DNA sequence: TGCGCCAGCAGCCCCGAGGCAGGCCCTGGCTACACCTTC. V usage is TRBV5-1 and J usage is TRBJ1-2; no clear D gene. The germline gives CDR1 SGHRS, CDR2 YFSETQ. CDR3 length: 13 residues. V lost 4 bases to trimming and J lost 7 bases, with 14 bases between them.

This clonotype was counted at least ten times. This chain links TRBV7-3 with TRBJ1-1, with unresolved D. Germline values: CDR1 SGHTA, CDR2 FQGTGA. The V and J ends lost 5 bases and 4 bases respectively, with 17 bases between them. The length of the CDR3 is 15 residues. As DNA, the CDR3 is TGTGCCAGCAGCCTCAAGGGTCCCATGTTCACTGAAGCTTTCTTT. This sequence encodes CASSLKGPMFTEAFF.

The table lists this clonotype with a few counts. The chain is built from TRBV19 and TRBJ1-6; D is undetermined. This CDR3 is built from 15 residues. Trimming left V 2 bases short and J 7 bases short, with 12 bases between. Germline CDR1 reads LNHDA; CDR2 reads SQIVND (reference sequence). For the CDR3, the DNA is TGTGCCAGTAGTATATGGAGGATGGTCAATTCACCCCTCCACTTT. The encoded protein is CASSIWRMVNSPLHF.

This clonotype was seen at least ten times. The rearrangement joins TRBV2 to TRBJ2-1; TRBD2 is a possible D gene (5 bases). V lost 4 bases, J lost 7 bases, and 14 bases lay in between. The CDR3 contains 14 residues. Germline CDR1 is SNHLY and CDR2 is FYNNEI. The CDR3 DNA is TGTGCCAGCAGTGGTACGAGGGTTAGGAATGAGCAGTTCTTC. This codes for CASSGTRVRNEQFF.

This clonotype was observed many times. The J gene is TRBJ2-7, the V gene TRBV28; TRBD1 or TRBD2 may be the D gene (7 bases each). V was pared by 8 bases and J by 6 bases, with 23 bases between. CDR3 length equals 15 residues. The V gene's germline CDR1 is MDHEN and CDR2 SYDVKM. The CDR3 DNA sequence: TGTGCCAGCCGTTGGGTTAATACAGGGGAGGGCGAGCAGTACTTC. Protein: CASRWVNTGEGEQYF.

The J gene is TRBJ1-5, the V gene TRBV30, with a weak D call TRBD1 (6 bases). Trimming left V 7 bases short and J 5 bases short, with 12 bases between. Germline CDR1 is GTSNPN and CDR2 is SVGIG (reference sequence). The CDR3 is 12 residues long. The chain's CDR3 is CALSGVDQPQHF. The CDR3 nucleotides are TGTGCCTTATCAGGGGTAGATCAGCCCCAGCATTTT.

This clonotype was seen repeatedly, ten times or more. This rearrangement joins TRBV5-1 to TRBJ2-3; D gene uncertain. The V gene's germline CDR1 is SGHRS and CDR2 YFSETQ. CDR3 length: 16 amino acids. V gave up 3 bases and J gave up 0 bases, with 14 bases separating them. This CDR3 reads CASSWYSGPSTDTQYF. Here the CDR3 DNA reads TGCGCCAGCAGCTGGTACAGTGGGCCCAGCACAGATACGCAGTATTTT.

This clonotype was recorded a few times. A single base separates this from a much larger clone, so it may be a read error. The chain recombines TRBV7-2 with TRBJ2-3, with TRBD1 matching over 10 bases. CDR3 length: 16 residues. The germline V gene has CDR1 SGHTA and CDR2 FQGNSA. Trimming removed 3 bases from V and 1 base from J; junction bases left unmatched: 4. The DNA of the CDR3 is TGTGCCAGCAGCTTGACAGGGGGCGGTGGCACAGATACGCAGTATTTT. It translates to CASSLTGGGGTDTQYF.

This clonotype was found many times. The V and J genes are TRBV7-8 and TRBJ1-1; possibly TRBD1 for D (6 bases). Trimming left V 6 bases short and J 9 bases short, with 11 bases between. The CDR3 totals 11 residues. CDR1 is SGHVS and CDR2 is FQNEAQ in the germline V gene. CDR3 nucleotides: TGTGCCAGCAGTTCCGGGACAAAAGCTTTCTTT. Protein product: CASSSGTKAFF.

This clonotype was observed a handful of times. This rearrangement joins TRBV19 to TRBJ1-1; the match to TRBD1 covers 8 bases. Trimming removed 5 bases from V and 8 bases from J; junction bases left unmatched: 7. The CDR3 is 13 residues long. In germline, CDR1 is LNHDA, CDR2 SQIVND (reference sequence). The CDR3 loop reads CASSPRTGYEAFF. CDR3 coding DNA: TGTGCCAGTAGTCCCCGGACAGGGTACGAAGCTTTCTTT.

This clonotype came up many times. The rearrangement uses TRBV7-9 and TRBJ2-7; no definite D call. Germline CDR1 reads SEHNR; CDR2 reads FQNEAQ (reference sequence). Trimming removed 6 bases at V and 6 bases at J, with 15 bases between. The CDR3 covers 13 residues. CDR3 nucleotides: TGTGCCAGCAGTCACCCTCTAAGGGCCGAGCAGTACTTC. Its protein product is CASSHPLRAEQYF.

The chain couples TRBV20-1 to TRBJ1-1, with D perhaps TRBD1 (5 bases). V was pared by 2 bases and J by 11 bases, with 24 bases between. The CDR3 extends over 15 amino acids. Germline V lookup: CDR1 DFQATT, CDR2 SNEGSKA (reference sequence). The CDR3 coding sequence is TGCAGTGCTAGAAACCCTAGGACTCCGAACAGGTTGGCTTTCTTT. Translated, it gives CSARNPRTPNRLAFF.

This clonotype was found many times. The junction shows a germline mismatch at one end, possibly a read error. The chain combines TRBV20-1 with TRBJ1-2; D gene ambiguous. The V gene's germline CDR1 is DFQATT and CDR2 SNEGSKA (reference sequence). The CDR3 is 11 residues long. The CDR3 DNA follows: TGCAGCGCTAAGGACGGGGAAGGCTACACCTTC. Protein product: CSAKDGEGYTF.

This clonotype has ten or more counts. The V gene is TRBV29-1, the J gene TRBJ2-7, with D hard to call. Trimming shortened V by 3 bases and J by 1 base, and 7 bases separated the two germline ends. This CDR3 contains 12 residues. Germline values: CDR1 SQVTM, CDR2 ANQGSEA. The CDR3 DNA reads as TGCAGCGTTGAGGTTGCTTCCTACGAGCAGTACTTC. It yields the protein CSVEVASYEQYF.

Many counts were recorded for this clonotype. This chain joins TRBV12-3 or TRBV12-4 and TRBJ2-3; D is perhaps TRBD2 (6 bases). The V gene lost 7 bases and the J gene lost 3 bases, with 14 bases spanning the gap. The CDR3 consists of 14 residues. CDR3 residues: CASTETRGTDTQYF. The CDR3 region has the DNA TGTGCCAGCACCGAGACTAGAGGAACAGATACGCAGTATTTT.

This clonotype has at least ten counts. This rearrangement joins TRBV12-3 or TRBV12-4 to TRBJ2-2, with TRBD2 matching 15 bases. The CDR3 spans 20 residues. V lost 5 bases, J lost 0 bases, and 10 bases stayed unmatched. Written as DNA, the CDR3 is TGTGCCAGCAGTACCGTCGGGACTAGCGGGAGGTCCGCGAACACCGGGGAGCTGTTTTTT. Amino acids: CASSTVGTSGRSANTGELFF.

This clonotype was seen repeatedly, ten times or more. V usage is TRBV2 and J usage is TRBJ2-3, with TRBD1 as a possible D gene (5 bases). This CDR3 is 14 amino acids long. The V end lost 8 bases, the J end lost 0 bases, and 12 bases lay between the germline ends. CDR1 is SNHLY, CDR2 FYNNEI, per germline. The CDR3 region has the DNA TGTGCCAGCGGGCGACAGTTTAGCACAGATACGCAGTATTTT. It codes for CASGRQFSTDTQYF.

The sample holds a few counts of this clonotype. The rearrangement uses TRBV20-1 and TRBJ1-4; D is possibly TRBD1 (5 bases). V was cut by 5 bases and J by 8 bases, with 21 bases left in between. CDR3 length: 15 residues. Looked up from germline, CDR1 is DFQATT and CDR2 is SNEGSKA (reference sequence). The CDR3 coding sequence is TGCAGTGCTCAGACGCAGGGTGGTACTGACGAAAAACTGTTTTTT. It encodes CSAQTQGGTDEKLFF.